Sequencing of this TCR beta chain was carried out in a study of liver allograft versus peripheral blood T cells. Across the whole study: The authors compared T cell receptor repertoires in transplanted livers with those in the peripheral blood of recipients. Study outcomes and limitations: There were reportedly differences between T cell receptor repertoires inside liver allografts and those in peripheral blood.

TCRdb re-analysed the reads in MiXCR, keeping a single row per CDR3 protein. The sample holds 7,000 to 10,000 distinct CDR3 sequences; roughly 20% are singletons and the top ten take 4.5% to 6%. The table lists this clonotype with many counts. Antigen unknown. Germline V gene data show CDR1 as SQVTM and CDR2 as ANQGSEA. The CDR3 length is 13 residues. V dropped 0 bases and J dropped 1 base, with 6 bases sitting between them. The rearrangement uses TRBV29-1 and TRBJ1-1; no definite D call. This clonotype originated in a human patient who had a liver transplant. Some of these T cells may belong to the graft donor. The CDR3 region is CSVEEPRNTEAFF. The CDR3 nucleotides read TGCAGCGTTGAAGAGCCCAGGAACACTGAAGCTTTCTTT.